This T cell receptor beta chain was observed in a study of T-cell memory formation after mild COVID-19. Study-wide context: Largely, the TCR clusters proved donor specific. Study-wide findings and caveats: Contracting clones from day 15 to 85 had balanced CD4/CD8; later expanders favoured CD4+. The authors did not confirm SARS-CoV-2 specificity of second-wave clones peaking day 37.

V was trimmed by 2 bases and J by 4 bases, leaving 11 bases between them. Looked up from germline, CDR1 is KGHSH and CDR2 is LQKENI. CDR3 size: 14 residues. In TCRdb, the 5' RACE reads were re-called with MiXCR into one record per CDR3 protein. The sample includes hundreds of thousands of distinct CDR3 sequences, over 15% of them seen just once. This clonotype has just a few counts. Its target is not known. The V gene is TRBV18, the J gene TRBJ2-5; D perhaps matches TRBD1 (6 bases). The TCR comes from a man younger than 30 who had mild COVID-19 (a few samples of this study predate the infection). Cell type and time point are not known. The specimen sequenced was PBMCs or a T cell subset sorted from them (not recorded which). This CDR3 is CASSPTDSLETQYF. CDR3 bases: TGTGCCAGCTCACCAACGGACAGTCTAGAGACCCAGTACTTC.